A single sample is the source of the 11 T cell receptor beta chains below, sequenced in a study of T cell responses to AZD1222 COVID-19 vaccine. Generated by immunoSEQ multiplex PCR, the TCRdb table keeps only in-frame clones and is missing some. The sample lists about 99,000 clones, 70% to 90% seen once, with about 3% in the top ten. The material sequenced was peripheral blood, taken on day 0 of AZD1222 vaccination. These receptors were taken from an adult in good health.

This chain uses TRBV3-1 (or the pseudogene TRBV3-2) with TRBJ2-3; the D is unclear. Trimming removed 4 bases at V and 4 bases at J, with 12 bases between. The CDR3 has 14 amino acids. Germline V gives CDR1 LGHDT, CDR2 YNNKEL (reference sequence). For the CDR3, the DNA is TGTGCCAGCAGCCTTAGCAGTACCCCAGATACGCAGTATTTT. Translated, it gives CASSLSSTPDTQYF.

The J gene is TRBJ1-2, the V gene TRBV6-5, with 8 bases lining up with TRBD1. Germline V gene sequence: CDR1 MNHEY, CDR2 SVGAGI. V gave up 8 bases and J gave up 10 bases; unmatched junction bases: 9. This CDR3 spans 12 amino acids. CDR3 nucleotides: TGTGCCAGCCGGACAGGGAATTTAGACTACACCTTC. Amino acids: CASRTGNLDYTF.

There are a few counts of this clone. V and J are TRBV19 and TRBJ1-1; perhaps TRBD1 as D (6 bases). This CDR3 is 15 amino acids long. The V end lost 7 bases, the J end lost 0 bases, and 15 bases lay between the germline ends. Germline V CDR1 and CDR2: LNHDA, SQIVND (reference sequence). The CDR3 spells CASTPMGAMNTEAFF. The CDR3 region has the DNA TGTGCCAGTACCCCGATGGGGGCCATGAACACTGAAGCTTTCTTT.

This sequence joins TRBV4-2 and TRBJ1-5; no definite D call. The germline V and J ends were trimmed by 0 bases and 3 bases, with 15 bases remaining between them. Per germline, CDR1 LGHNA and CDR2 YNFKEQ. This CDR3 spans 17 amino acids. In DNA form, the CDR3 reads TGTGCCAGCAGCCAAGAAGCGGGGTGGGAGCACAATCAGCCCCAGCATTTT. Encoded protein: CASSQEAGWEHNQPQHF.

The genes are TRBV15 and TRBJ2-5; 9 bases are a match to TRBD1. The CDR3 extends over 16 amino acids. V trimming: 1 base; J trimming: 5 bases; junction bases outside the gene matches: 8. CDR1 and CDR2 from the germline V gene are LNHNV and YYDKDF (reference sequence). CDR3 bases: TGTGCCACCAGCAGAGGGGCACAGGGGGCCGGGGAGACCCAGTACTTC. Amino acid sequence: CATSRGAQGAGETQYF.

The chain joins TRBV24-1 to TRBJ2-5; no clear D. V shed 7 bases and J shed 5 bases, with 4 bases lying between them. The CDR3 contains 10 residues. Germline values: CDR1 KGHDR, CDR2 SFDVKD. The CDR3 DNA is TGTGCCACCAGGATGGAGACCCAGTACTTC. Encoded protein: CATRMETQYF.

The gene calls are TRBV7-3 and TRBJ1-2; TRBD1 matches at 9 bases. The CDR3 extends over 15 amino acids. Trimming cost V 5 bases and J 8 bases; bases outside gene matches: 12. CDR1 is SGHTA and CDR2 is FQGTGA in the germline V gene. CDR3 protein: CASSPFTGGAGGYTF. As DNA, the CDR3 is TGTGCCAGCAGCCCCTTTACAGGGGGCGCGGGAGGCTACACCTTC.

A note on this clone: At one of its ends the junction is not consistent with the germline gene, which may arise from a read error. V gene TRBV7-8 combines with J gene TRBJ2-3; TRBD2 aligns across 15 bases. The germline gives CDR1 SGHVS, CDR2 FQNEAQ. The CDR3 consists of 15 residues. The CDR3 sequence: CASSLGGTSGRPNRF. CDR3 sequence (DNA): TGTGCCAGCAGCTTAGGGGGGACTAGCGGGAGGCCCAACCGATTT.

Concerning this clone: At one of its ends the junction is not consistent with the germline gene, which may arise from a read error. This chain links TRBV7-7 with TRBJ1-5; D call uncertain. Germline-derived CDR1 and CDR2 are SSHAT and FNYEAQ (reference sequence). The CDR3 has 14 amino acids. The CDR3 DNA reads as TGTGCTAGCAGCTTTCGACGGGGCAATCAGCCCCAGCATTTT. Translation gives CASSFRRGNQPQHF. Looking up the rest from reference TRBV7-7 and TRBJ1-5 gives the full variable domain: GAGVSQSPRYKVTKRGQDVTLRCDPISSHATLYWYQQALGQGPEFLTYFNYEAQPDKSGLPSDRFSAERPEGSISTLTIQRTEQRDSAMYRCASSFRRGNQPQHFGDGTRLSIL.

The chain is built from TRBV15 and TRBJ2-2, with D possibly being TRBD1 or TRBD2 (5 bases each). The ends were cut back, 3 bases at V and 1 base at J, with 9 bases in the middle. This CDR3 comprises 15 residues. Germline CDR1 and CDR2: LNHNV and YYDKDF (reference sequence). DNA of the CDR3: TGTGCCACCAGCAGGGGACCCCAGAACACCGGGGAGCTGTTTTTT. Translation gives CATSRGPQNTGELFF.

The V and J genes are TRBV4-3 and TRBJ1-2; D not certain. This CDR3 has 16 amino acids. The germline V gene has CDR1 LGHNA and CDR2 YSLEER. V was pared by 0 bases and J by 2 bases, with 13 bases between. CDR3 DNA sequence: TGCGCCAGCAGCCAAGATCGTGACAACCCCAACTATGGCTACACCTTC. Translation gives CASSQDRDNPNYGYTF.